The entry below describes one T cell receptor beta chain. Its binding antigen is unknown. The input lacks base qualities; no much larger clone sits a single base away. The receptor library was made with the immunoSEQ multiplex PCR assay. Under the source paper's analysis protocol: A statistical classification framework was built for diagnosing cytomegalovirus status from the catalog of TCR beta chain sequences. This immuneACCESS table, as held by TCRdb, lists in-frame sequences with V and J called but not all clones. Of the missing ones, under half trace to an unresolved V gene in checked studies; the others have no known cause. The V and J calls and clone size are taken from that table; D and trimming were inferred from the DNA. The sample table records about 170,000 clones; about 96% of these occur just once. The ten largest clones capture 0.8% to 1% of the sample. Donors formed part of the validation cohort, which comprised 120 or so subjects and was distinct from the first cohort of 666 subjects.

CDR1 is given as SGHTA and CDR2 as FQGTGA, both from the germline V gene. The CDR3 goes from the cysteine to the phenylalanine over 15 residues. The kept DNA is CDR3 alone, 45 bases in frame from the first base. V and J are trimmed by 1 base and 4 bases, and the gene matches miss 3 bases of the junction. The data derive from a study of cytomegalovirus exposure and HLA in healthy donors (dated 2017 in TCRdb). Regarding the research as a whole: According to a later analysis, the 110 or so validation repertoires were produced on the same platform as the roughly 720 repertoires of the first cohort. High-throughput TCR immunosequencing, statistical association of individual TCRs with disease status, and machine learning were combined to predict cytomegalovirus infection status. The study aimed to test whether cataloging public T cell receptors could reveal signatures of past pathogen exposure. In addition to the first cohort of approximately 650 subjects, a separate validation cohort of 120 different subjects was used.

Broad study findings and their caveats: Most TCR sequences were seen in very few donors, while some public TCRs were found in many individuals. Cytomegalovirus status was reported to be diagnosed by the classifier with high specificity and sensitivity in both the original and validation cohorts. The validation cohort had no HLA typing available for a later analysis, so co-occurrence within that cohort was assessed over all 130 or so repertoires. According to the authors, the approach could potentially be generalized to other disease states and immunological phenotypes. A later analysis found that TCRs clustered in the first cohort also tended to co-occur in the 95 to 150 validation repertoires, with more than 90% of cluster scores above 0. In the study, some 180 TCR beta chains were listed as associated with cytomegalovirus. In vitro tests confirmed that three of the cytomegalovirus-associated TCR beta chains recognize cytomegalovirus antigens.

This TCR was sampled from a woman between 18 and 29 years old in good health and CMV-seronegative. The rearranged chain carries TRBV7-3 and TRBJ2-1; the junction holds 8 bases that match TRBD2. Sequencing was carried out using PBMCs. The CDR3 protein sequence reads: CASSLSTSGYNEQFF. The DNA sequence follows: TGTGCCAGCAGCTTAAGCACTAGCGGATACAATGAGCAGTTCTTC.